A selection of T cell receptor beta chains follows, all from one sample in a study of control samples from healthy donors and cancer patients. Here immunoSEQ multiplex PCR was the method, and the copy in TCRdb shows in-frame clones only, minus some. Counted here are roughly 18,000 clones, around four fifths occurring once; the ten biggest clones make up less than 30%. Sequenced: PBMCs. These receptors came from a woman in her sixties or seventies with lung cancer. Each CDR3 is given with its conserved first and last residue. D genes are given only for firm matches. The size of a clone is reported for some rows only, either as once, few or many, or as a class for expanded clones.

>NA|TRBV7-2|NA|TRBJ2-7
TGTGCCAGCAGCTCGATGACCGCAGCCTACGAGCAGTACTTC
CASSSMTAAYEQYF
>NA|TRBV3-1/TRBV3-2|NA|TRBJ2-3
TGTGCCAGCAGCCTTCGGGGGCCTAGCACAGATACGCAGTATTTT
CASSLRGPSTDTQYF
>NA|TRBV16|NA|TRBJ1-2
TGTGCCAGCAGCCAACTACAGGGCGGTTATGGCTACACCTTC
CASSQLQGGYGYTF
>NA|TRBV28|NA|TRBJ1-4
TGTGCCAGCAGCCAGGTTGCAACTAATGAAAAACTGTTTTTT
CASSQVATNEKLFF
>NA|TRBV7-9|NA|TRBJ2-3
TGTGCCAGCGGCAGCGGGAGCACAGATACGCAGTATTTT
CASGSGSTDTQYF
>NA|TRBV29-1|NA|TRBJ2-5
TGCAGCGTTGATTTGCAAGGGGGGTCAGAGACCCAGTACTTC
CSVDLQGGSETQYF
>medium-sized|TRBV6-2/TRBV6-3|NA|TRBJ2-3
TGTGCCAGCAGTTATCCAGATACGCAGTATTTT
CASSYPDTQYF
>NA|TRBV5-1|NA|TRBJ1-1
TGCGCCAGCAGCTTGATAGGGCAGGGGCGGGAAGCTTTCTTT
CASSLIGQGREAFF
>NA|TRBV7-2|TRBD1|TRBJ1-2
TGTGCCAGCAGCCCTGGGACAGGGCCCTATGGCTACACCTTC
CASSPGTGPYGYTF
>few|TRBV4-2|NA|TRBJ2-7
TGTGCCAGCAGCCCAAGGTGGGGGTCCGAGCAGTACTTC
CASSPRWGSEQYF
>once|TRBV6-6|NA|TRBJ2-7
TGTGCCAGCAGTTTGGGATCCGGGAGCTCCTACGAGCAGTACTTC
CASSLGSGSSYEQYF
>NA|TRBV11-3|NA|TRBJ1-1
TGTGCCAGCAGCTCTAGGGGGGGAGGAGGCACTGAAGCTTTCTTT
CASSSRGGGGTEAFF
>NA|TRBV7-9|NA|TRBJ2-7
TGTGCCAGCAGCTTCCCAGGGTACTACGAGCAGTACTTC
CASSFPGYYEQYF
>few|TRBV6-4|NA|TRBJ2-1
TGTGCCAGCAGTGACTCCGGGGATTCCTACAATGAGCAGTTCTTC
CASSDSGDSYNEQFF
>NA|TRBV19|TRBD1|TRBJ2-5
TGTGCCAGTAGTATGGGACAGAATCAAGAGACCCAGTACTTC
CASSMGQNQETQYF
>NA|TRBV28|TRBD1|TRBJ1-5
TGTGCCAGCAGTCTTGCGACAGGGGATAATAATCAGCCCCAGCATTTT
CASSLATGDNNQPQHF
>NA|TRBV11-2|NA|TRBJ2-7
TGTGCCAGCAGCTTAGAAGTATCAGGGTGGCGTGAGCAGTACTTC
CASSLEVSGWREQYF
>NA|TRBV27|TRBD1|TRBJ2-7
TGTGCCAGCAGTTTGTCGGGACAGGGGGGCCACGAGCAGTACTTC
CASSLSGQGGHEQYF
>NA|TRBV11-2|NA|TRBJ2-7
TGTGCCAGCAGCTTAACGGCTTCCTACGAGCAGTACTTC
CASSLTASYEQYF
>NA|TRBV6-6|TRBD1|TRBJ1-6
TGTGCCAGCAGACCGACAGGGGATAATTCACCCCTCCACTTT
CASRPTGDNSPLHF
>once|TRBV9|TRBD2|TRBJ2-3
TGTGCCAGCAGCGTAGTACTAGCGGGAGATACGCAGTATTTT
CASSVVLAGDTQYF
>NA|TRBV7-3|TRBD2|TRBJ2-5
TGTGCCAGCAGCTTAGGGTCTAGCGGGACCCAAGAGACCCAGTACTTC
CASSLGSSGTQETQYF
>NA|TRBV19|NA|TRBJ2-7
TGTGCCAGTAGTAGAAATCAGAGGTCCTACGAGCAGTACTTC
CASSRNQRSYEQYF
>NA|TRBV10-1|NA|TRBJ2-1
TGCGCCAGCAGTGAAATAAGCGGGACAATCAATGAGCAGTTCTTC
CASSEISGTINEQFF
>NA|TRBV29-1|NA|TRBJ2-1
TGCAGCGGGGCCCTAGTAGATGATGAGCAGTTCTTC
CSGALVDDEQFF
>once|TRBV19|TRBD1|TRBJ1-4
TGTGCCAGTAAGGACAGGCAAAATGAAAAACTGTTTTTT
CASKDRQNEKLFF
>NA|TRBV28|NA|TRBJ2-7
TGTGCCAGCAGTTTGGGTACCTACGAGCAGTACTTC
CASSLGTYEQYF
>NA|TRBV29-1|TRBD1|TRBJ2-1
TGCAGCGCCACTGAACAGGGGACGGTTGAGCAGTTCTTC
CSATEQGTVEQFF
>NA|TRBV7-9|TRBD1|TRBJ1-2
TGTGCCAGCAGCGGGGGACAGCCGCCTAACTATGGCTACACCTTC
CASSGGQPPNYGYTF
>NA|TRBV6-5|NA|TRBJ1-1
TGTGCCACCTCTGGGGAGGGGCCGAACACTGAAGCTTTCTTT
CATSGEGPNTEAFF
>NA|TRBV5-1|TRBD2|TRBJ2-3
TGCGCCAGCAGCTCAAGCGGGGATGGCACAGATACGCAGTATTTT
CASSSSGDGTDTQYF
>NA|TRBV9|TRBD1|TRBJ1-1
TGTGCCAGCAGCGTAGGAACGGGCGGGACAGGGGATACTGAAGCTTTCTTT
CASSVGTGGTGDTEAFF
>NA|TRBV7-8|NA|TRBJ2-1
TGTGCCAGCAGCTTAGGTCGGTTCGTTGCGGGTGAGCAGTTCTTC
CASSLGRFVAGEQFF
>NA|TRBV2|NA|TRBJ1-5
TGTGCCAGCAGTGAACCCTCGGGGGGTGGCAATCAGCCCCAGCATTTT
CASSEPSGGGNQPQHF
>NA|TRBV19|TRBD1|TRBJ1-5
TGTGCCACCACAGGGGGCTATGGGCAGCCCCAGCATTTT
CATTGGYGQPQHF